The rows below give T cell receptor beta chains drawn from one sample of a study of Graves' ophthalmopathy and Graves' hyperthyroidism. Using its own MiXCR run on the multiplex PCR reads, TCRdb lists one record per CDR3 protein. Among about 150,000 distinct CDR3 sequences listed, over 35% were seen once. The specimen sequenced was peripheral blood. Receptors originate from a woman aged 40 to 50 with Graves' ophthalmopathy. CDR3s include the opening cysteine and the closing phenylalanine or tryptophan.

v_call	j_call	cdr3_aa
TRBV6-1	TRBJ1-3	CASRPTGLYGNTIYF
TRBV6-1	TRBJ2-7	CASSGGQGNYEQYF
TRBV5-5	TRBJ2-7	CASSGPAASYEQYF
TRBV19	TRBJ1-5	CASIPDRASNQPQHF
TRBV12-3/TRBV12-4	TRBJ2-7	CASSLVPNYEQYF
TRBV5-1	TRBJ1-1	CASSSSDGTGSWDTEAFF
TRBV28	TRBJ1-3	CASSPTAGAGNTIYF
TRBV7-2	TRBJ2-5	CASSLVGRGPETQYF
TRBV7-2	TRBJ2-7	CANSLAPAGSYEQYF
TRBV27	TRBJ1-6	CASSGDRDRNSPLHF
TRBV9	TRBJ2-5	CASSVGSSFETQYF
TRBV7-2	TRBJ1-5	CASSLSGVTNQPQHF
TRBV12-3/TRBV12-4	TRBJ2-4	CATRTSGNIQYF
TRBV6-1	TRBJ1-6	CASSSRLESPLHF
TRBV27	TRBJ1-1	CASSLSGRGGGTEAFF
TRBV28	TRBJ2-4	CASSLLAGVLDIQYF
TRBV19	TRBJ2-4	CASSSGGSKNIQYF
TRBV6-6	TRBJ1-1	CASSSRTGDWAFF
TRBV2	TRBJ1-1	CASRRQGGNTEAFF
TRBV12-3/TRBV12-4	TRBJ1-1	CASSPLTWQGASEAFF
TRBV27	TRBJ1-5	CASSSGTGRQGPQHF
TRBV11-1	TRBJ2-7	CASSQQVREQYF
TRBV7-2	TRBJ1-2	CASSLEVGGYTF
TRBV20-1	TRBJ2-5	CSARAPDPLGETQYF
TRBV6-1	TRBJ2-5	CAGKVGQLETQYF
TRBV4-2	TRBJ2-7	CASSQDEGTYEQYF
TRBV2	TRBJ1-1	CASSVVRDLPGTNTEAFF
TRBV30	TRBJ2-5	CAWSVRVGETQYF
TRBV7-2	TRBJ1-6	CASSLNNSPLHF
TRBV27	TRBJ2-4	CASSLSSGINIQYF
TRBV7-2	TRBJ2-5	CASSSGLAGKETQYF
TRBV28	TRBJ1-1	CASTGVNTEAFF
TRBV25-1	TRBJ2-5	CASSADIQSFQETQYF
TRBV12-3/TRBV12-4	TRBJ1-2	CASSGQGDSYGYTF
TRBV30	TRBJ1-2	CAWSAKSAVLGYTF
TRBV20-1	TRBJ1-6	CSASTGVVSPLHF
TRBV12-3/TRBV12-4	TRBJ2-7	CASSLTVVYEQYF
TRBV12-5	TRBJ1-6	CASGGTGGSPLHF
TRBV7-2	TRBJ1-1	CASSFSQGQGNTEAFF
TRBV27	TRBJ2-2	CASSSHMPWRGRRNTGELFF
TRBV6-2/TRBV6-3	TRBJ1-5	CASSYGPNQPQHF
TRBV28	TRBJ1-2	CASSVTGGNYGYTF
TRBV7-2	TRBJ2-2	CASSTPSSGRGELFF
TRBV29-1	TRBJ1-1	CSVPSGSDTEAFF
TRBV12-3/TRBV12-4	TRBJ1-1	CASTYRANTEAFF
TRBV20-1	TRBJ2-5	CSARGGAPQETQYF
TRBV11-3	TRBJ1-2	CASSRQGQFYGYTF
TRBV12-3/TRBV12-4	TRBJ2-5	CASSLRDRGGETQYF
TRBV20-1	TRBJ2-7	CSASRGFPNYEQYF
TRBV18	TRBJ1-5	CASSTGQGALYSNQPQHF
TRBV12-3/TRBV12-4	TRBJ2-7	CASSSRLAGVDEQYF
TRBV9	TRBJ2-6	CASSARFSGANVLTF
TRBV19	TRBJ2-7	CASSPTSTSGTYEQYF
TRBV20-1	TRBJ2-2	CSARGGGPNTGELFF
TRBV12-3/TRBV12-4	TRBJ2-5	CASSHKSWAAQGGETQYF
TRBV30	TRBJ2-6	CAWTRMGGANVLTF
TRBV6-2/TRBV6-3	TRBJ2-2	CASSYSSSLAGGTGELFF